A single sample gave rise to the 5 T cell receptor beta chains below, sequenced in a study of CD8 T cells in ankylosing spondylitis. TCRdb processed the 5' RACE reads anew with MiXCR; each CDR3 protein has one entry. The table has 450,000 to 550,000 distinct CDR3 sequences, approximately 5.3% seen once. Findings of the study overall: Seemingly characteristic of ankylosing spondylitis blood was a TCR beta motif consisting of about 8 highly homologous variants.

No antigens are known for them. The material sequenced was blood, either unsorted or a sorted T cell fraction (not recorded which). The receptor set was obtained from a male donor with ankylosing spondylitis.

This clonotype showed up just a few times. This chain joins TRBV4-3 and TRBJ2-1, with 8 positions matching TRBD2. J lost 8 bases, V lost 2 bases, and 8 bases had no gene match. Germline V gives CDR1 LGHNA, CDR2 YSLEER. The CDR3 is made up of 15 amino acids. The CDR3 DNA follows: TGCGCCAGCAGCCAAAGCAGCGGGAGAGGGGATGAGCAGTTCTTC. Translation: CASSQSSGRGDEQFF.

Ten or more counts support this clonotype. The genes are TRBV20-1 and TRBJ1-2; unclear D gene. The ends were cut back, 4 bases at V and 8 bases at J, with 2 bases in the middle. This CDR3 is built from 8 residues. Germline V gene lookup returns CDR1 DFQATT and CDR2 SNEGSKA (reference sequence). CDR3 loop: CSAKGYTF. The CDR3, as DNA: TGCAGTGCTAAAGGCTACACCTTC.

The V and J genes are TRBV5-1 and TRBJ2-2, with D perhaps matching TRBD1 (6 bases). The CDR3 has 18 residues. V was cut by 4 bases and J by 2 bases, with 21 bases left in between. In germline, CDR1 is SGHRS, CDR2 YFSETQ. The CDR3 bases are TGCGCCAGCAGCACTACCACTTCCGGGACACCTAACACCGGGGAGCTGTTTTTT. This translates into CASSTTTSGTPNTGELFF.

This clonotype was found many times. This chain uses TRBV4-1 with TRBJ1-2; 7 bases fit TRBD1. The V segment lost 4 bases and the J segment 2 bases; nucleotides outside the gene matches: 7. This CDR3 spans 15 amino acids. Per germline, CDR1 MGHRA and CDR2 YSYEKL. In DNA form, the CDR3 reads TGCGCCAGCAGCCCTCGACAGGGTGACAACTATGGCTACACCTTC. It specifies CASSPRQGDNYGYTF.

This clonotype was seen more than once but under ten times. The rearrangement uses TRBV11-1 and TRBJ2-2; 9 bases fit TRBD1. CDR1 and CDR2 (germline): SGHAT, FQDESV (reference sequence). This CDR3 is built from 18 residues. The J segment lost 2 bases and the V segment lost 7 bases, leaving 14 bases of the junction unmatched. The CDR3 loop is CASTLNLGQGRNTGELFF. The CDR3 DNA follows: TGTGCCAGCACCCTCAATCTAGGACAGGGGCGAAACACCGGGGAGCTGTTTTTT. Variable domain in full (rest from reference TRBV11-1 and TRBJ2-2): EAEVAQSPRYKITEKSQAVAFWCDPISGHATLYWYRQILGQGPELLVQFQDESVVDDSQLPKDRFSAERLKGVDSTLKIQPAELGDSAMYLCASTLNLGQGRNTGELFFGEGSRLTVL.